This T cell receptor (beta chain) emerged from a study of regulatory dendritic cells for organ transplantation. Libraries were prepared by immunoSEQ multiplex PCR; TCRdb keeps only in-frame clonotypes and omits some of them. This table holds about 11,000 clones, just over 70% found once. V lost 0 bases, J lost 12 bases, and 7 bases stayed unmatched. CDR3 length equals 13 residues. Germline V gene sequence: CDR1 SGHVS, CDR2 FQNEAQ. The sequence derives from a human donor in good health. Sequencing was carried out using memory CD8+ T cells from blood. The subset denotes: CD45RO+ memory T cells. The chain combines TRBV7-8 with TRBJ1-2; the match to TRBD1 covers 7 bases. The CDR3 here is CASSLAAGGSDTF. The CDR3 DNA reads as TGTGCCAGCAGCTTAGCTGCAGGGGGGAGCGACACCTTC.